The rows below give T cell receptor beta chains drawn from one sample of a study of blood T cell repertoires in COVID-19. Repertoires were generated with immunoSEQ multiplex PCR, while TCRdb's copy carries only in-frame clones and drops some. The repertoire holds over 65,000 clones, with 70% to 85% as singletons. Source material: peripheral blood. The receptor source for this set is an elderly man with active COVID-19. Each CDR3 is given with its conserved first and last residue. A D gene is named only where the DNA matches it firmly. For some rows the clone size is stated as once, few or many, or as a class when expanded; others skip it.

clone size: -
V gene: TRBV15
J gene: TRBJ1-2
D gene: TRBD1
CDR3 DNA: TGTGCCACCAGCAGAGATTGGGACAGGGTTTCTGGAGGCTACACCTTC
CDR3 protein: CATSRDWDRVSGGYTF

clone size: once
V gene: TRBV7-6
J gene: TRBJ2-7
D gene: -
CDR3 DNA: TGTGCCAGCAGCCCCCAGGAGGGCTACGAGCAGTACTTC
CDR3 protein: CASSPQEGYEQYF

clone size: -
V gene: TRBV12-3/TRBV12-4
J gene: TRBJ1-2
D gene: -
CDR3 DNA: TGTGCCAGCAGTTTCGGGGGGGGCTATGGCTACACCTTC
CDR3 protein: CASSFGGGYGYTF

clone size: -
V gene: TRBV7-2
J gene: TRBJ2-1
D gene: TRBD2
CDR3 DNA: TGTGCCAGCAGCGGACTAGCTATCTACAATGAGCAGTTCTTC
CDR3 protein: CASSGLAIYNEQFF

clone size: -
V gene: TRBV6-5
J gene: TRBJ1-5
D gene: TRBD1
CDR3 DNA: TGTGCCAGCAGTAAACAGGGGGGGCCCCAGCATTTT
CDR3 protein: CASSKQGGPQHF

clone size: few
V gene: TRBV6-5
J gene: TRBJ2-7
D gene: TRBD1
CDR3 DNA: TGTTCGAGAACAGGGGGCCCGACCTACGAGCAGTACTTC
CDR3 protein: CSRTGGPTYEQYF

clone size: -
V gene: TRBV11-3
J gene: TRBJ1-1
D gene: TRBD1
CDR3 DNA: TGTGCCAGCAGCTTAGGGGGGACAGAGAACACTGAAGCTTTCTTT
CDR3 protein: CASSLGGTENTEAFF

clone size: -
V gene: TRBV7-6
J gene: TRBJ2-1
D gene: TRBD1
CDR3 DNA: TGTGCCAGCAGCTTAAGACAGGGGGCGAGTGAGCAGTTCTTC
CDR3 protein: CASSLRQGASEQFF

clone size: once
V gene: TRBV2
J gene: TRBJ2-5
D gene: -
CDR3 DNA: TGTGCCAGCACAAGGACAGCACAAGAGACCCAGTACTTC
CDR3 protein: CASTRTAQETQYF

clone size: -
V gene: TRBV3-1/TRBV3-2
J gene: TRBJ1-2
D gene: TRBD1
CDR3 DNA: TGTGCCAGCAGCCTTGAAGGGGGCGCGAGAGGGGGCTACACCTTC
CDR3 protein: CASSLEGGARGGYTF

clone size: -
V gene: TRBV28
J gene: TRBJ1-5
D gene: -
CDR3 DNA: TGTGCCAGCAGTTCAGGGGTTCAGCCCCAGCATTTT
CDR3 protein: CASSSGVQPQHF

clone size: -
V gene: TRBV5-1
J gene: TRBJ2-5
D gene: TRBD1
CDR3 DNA: TGCGCCAGCAGGGAAGCAGGGGGCTCAGAGACCCAGTACTTC
CDR3 protein: CASREAGGSETQYF

clone size: -
V gene: TRBV7-3
J gene: TRBJ1-6
D gene: -
CDR3 DNA: TGTGCCAGCAGCTTAACCGGGTCCTCCGGGGATTCACCCCTCCACTTT
CDR3 protein: CASSLTGSSGDSPLHF

clone size: -
V gene: TRBV28
J gene: TRBJ1-1
D gene: TRBD1
CDR3 DNA: TGTGCCAGCAGGGGACAGGGGTCGGGCACTGAAGCTTTCTTT
CDR3 protein: CASRGQGSGTEAFF

clone size: -
V gene: TRBV11-2
J gene: TRBJ2-7
D gene: -
CDR3 DNA: TGTGCCAGCAGCTTAAGCGCCGTGTACGAGCAGTACTTC
CDR3 protein: CASSLSAVYEQYF

clone size: few
V gene: TRBV6-5
J gene: TRBJ2-3
D gene: TRBD2
CDR3 DNA: TGTGCCATCGGGACTACAAATACGCAGTATTTT
CDR3 protein: CAIGTTNTQYF

clone size: -
V gene: TRBV6-4
J gene: TRBJ1-6
D gene: TRBD1
CDR3 DNA: TGTGCCAGCAGAACCGGGACAGGGTGGAATTCACCCCTCCACTTT
CDR3 protein: CASRTGTGWNSPLHF

clone size: -
V gene: TRBV5-8
J gene: TRBJ1-4
D gene: TRBD1
CDR3 DNA: TGTGCCAGCAGCCCCGGGACAGGGGCAACTAATGAAAAACTGTTTTTT
CDR3 protein: CASSPGTGATNEKLFF

clone size: -
V gene: TRBV5-1
J gene: TRBJ2-1
D gene: TRBD2
CDR3 DNA: TGCGCCAGCAGCTTGACGGGACTAGCGGGAGTAAGGAATGAGCAGTTCTTC
CDR3 protein: CASSLTGLAGVRNEQFF

clone size: -
V gene: TRBV7-2
J gene: TRBJ2-1
D gene: TRBD2
CDR3 DNA: TGTGCCAGCAGCTTAGACGCGGCTAGCGGTTACAATGAGCAGTTCTTC
CDR3 protein: CASSLDAASGYNEQFF

clone size: -
V gene: TRBV7-2
J gene: TRBJ2-5
D gene: -
CDR3 DNA: TGTGCCAGCAGCCCCACCAACGGGGGAGAGACCCAGTACTTC
CDR3 protein: CASSPTNGGETQYF

clone size: -
V gene: TRBV5-4
J gene: TRBJ2-5
D gene: -
CDR3 DNA: TGTGCCAGCAGCACAGGACATACTCAAGAGACCCAGTACTTC
CDR3 protein: CASSTGHTQETQYF

clone size: -
V gene: TRBV7-2
J gene: TRBJ2-7
D gene: TRBD2
CDR3 DNA: TGTGCCAGCAGTCGGCCAGGGCTGGAGACTAGCACGGACGAGCAGTACTTC
CDR3 protein: CASSRPGLETSTDEQYF

clone size: -
V gene: TRBV4-1
J gene: TRBJ2-7
D gene: -
CDR3 DNA: TGCGCCAGCAGCCAAGGGAGGGGCCGGTTTTACGAGCAGTACTTC
CDR3 protein: CASSQGRGRFYEQYF

clone size: -
V gene: TRBV7-3
J gene: TRBJ2-1
D gene: -
CDR3 DNA: TGTGCCAGCAGCTTCCCCGGGGATAGCAATGAGCAGTTCTTC
CDR3 protein: CASSFPGDSNEQFF

clone size: -
V gene: TRBV5-1
J gene: TRBJ2-7
D gene: -
CDR3 DNA: TGCGCCAGCAGCCCACCCTCTGAGGGGCAGTACTTC
CDR3 protein: CASSPPSEGQYF

clone size: -
V gene: TRBV6-4
J gene: TRBJ1-5
D gene: -
CDR3 DNA: TGTGCCAGCAGTGGGGCTCAGCCCCAGCATTTT
CDR3 protein: CASSGAQPQHF

clone size: -
V gene: TRBV15
J gene: TRBJ1-2
D gene: TRBD1
CDR3 DNA: TGTGCCACCAGCTCGGACAGGGTGAGTGGCTACACCTTC
CDR3 protein: CATSSDRVSGYTF

clone size: -
V gene: TRBV28
J gene: TRBJ1-2
D gene: -
CDR3 DNA: TGTGCCAGCAGTATCAGGGTTGGTGGCTACACCTTC
CDR3 protein: CASSIRVGGYTF

clone size: -
V gene: TRBV7-8
J gene: TRBJ1-1
D gene: TRBD1
CDR3 DNA: TGTGCCAGCACCGACAGGGAGCAAATGAACACTGAAGCTTTCTTT
CDR3 protein: CASTDREQMNTEAFF

clone size: -
V gene: TRBV5-1
J gene: TRBJ2-5
D gene: TRBD1
CDR3 DNA: TGCGCCAGCAGCGGGACAGGCCAAGAGACCCAGTACTTC
CDR3 protein: CASSGTGQETQYF

clone size: -
V gene: TRBV30
J gene: TRBJ1-2
D gene: -
CDR3 DNA: TGTGCCTGGAGTGCAGGGCCGTCAGATGGCTACACCTTC
CDR3 protein: CAWSAGPSDGYTF

clone size: few
V gene: TRBV30
J gene: TRBJ2-3
D gene: -
CDR3 DNA: TGTGCCTGGAGTGCTGGTCGATCGGGGTTTCAAGATACGCAGTATTTT
CDR3 protein: CAWSAGRSGFQDTQYF

clone size: few
V gene: TRBV4-1
J gene: TRBJ2-1
D gene: TRBD2
CDR3 DNA: TGCGCCAGCAGCCAGACTAGCGCTTACAATGAGCAGTTCTTC
CDR3 protein: CASSQTSAYNEQFF

clone size: -
V gene: TRBV4-3
J gene: TRBJ2-7
D gene: TRBD2
CDR3 DNA: TGCGCCAGCAGCCAAGATCCCAGGACTAGCACCAACGAGCAGTACTTC
CDR3 protein: CASSQDPRTSTNEQYF

clone size: -
V gene: TRBV27
J gene: TRBJ2-7
D gene: TRBD1
CDR3 DNA: TGTGCCAGCAGCCGGACAGGGGGCTACGAGCAGTACTTC
CDR3 protein: CASSRTGGYEQYF

clone size: -
V gene: TRBV29-1
J gene: TRBJ2-2
D gene: -
CDR3 DNA: TGCAGCGTTGCTGGAGGGAACACCGGGGAGCTGTTTTTT
CDR3 protein: CSVAGGNTGELFF

clone size: -
V gene: TRBV19
J gene: TRBJ1-3
D gene: -
CDR3 DNA: TGTGCCAGTAGTTTAGTTTATGTAGCGAGGAGCTCTGGAAACACCATATATTTT
CDR3 protein: CASSLVYVARSSGNTIYF

clone size: -
V gene: TRBV7-2
J gene: TRBJ1-2
D gene: -
CDR3 DNA: TGTGCCAGCAGCCCCCCTGGTGGAGCACGTTATGGCTACACCTTC
CDR3 protein: CASSPPGGARYGYTF

clone size: -
V gene: TRBV5-5
J gene: TRBJ1-1
D gene: -
CDR3 DNA: TGTGCCAGCAGCTTCCACGACAGGTTGAACACTGAAGCTTTCTTT
CDR3 protein: CASSFHDRLNTEAFF

clone size: once
V gene: TRBV10-3
J gene: TRBJ1-5
D gene: -
CDR3 DNA: TGTGCCATCAGTGAGACTCAGGGGAGCAATCAGCCCCAGCATTTT
CDR3 protein: CAISETQGSNQPQHF

clone size: few
V gene: TRBV18
J gene: TRBJ2-1
D gene: TRBD2
CDR3 DNA: TGTGCCAGCTCACCACCGTCGACTAGCCTCTACAATGAGCAGTTCTTC
CDR3 protein: CASSPPSTSLYNEQFF

clone size: -
V gene: TRBV6-6
J gene: TRBJ2-5
D gene: -
CDR3 DNA: TGTGCCAGCAGGCATCCGGCAGGGGCAGAGACCCAGTACTTC
CDR3 protein: CASRHPAGAETQYF

clone size: -
V gene: TRBV27
J gene: TRBJ2-3
D gene: -
CDR3 DNA: TGTGCCAGCAGTTCAAGGCTAGCTGGCGATACGCAGTATTTT
CDR3 protein: CASSSRLAGDTQYF

clone size: -
V gene: TRBV6-5
J gene: TRBJ1-1
D gene: TRBD1
CDR3 DNA: TGTGCCAGTAATAACAGGGGAAGGGGGGCTGAAGCTTTCTTT
CDR3 protein: CASNNRGRGAEAFF